Below, one TCR beta chain is given with its context. This entry comes from a study of technical replicates of blood from several donors. The V gene lost 4 bases and the J gene lost 1 base, with 11 bases spanning the gap. The CDR3 extends over 16 amino acids. Germline V gene lookup returns CDR1 LGHNA and CDR2 YNFKEQ. Assay used: immunoSEQ multiplex PCR; TCRdb lists only in-frame clones, some missing. The table lists fewer than 20,000 clones, around 86% of them singletons. This chain links TRBV4-2 with TRBJ2-6; TRBD2 might be the D (5 bases). Sequencing was done on a sample of PBMCs. This receptor was obtained from a human donor in good health. Here the CDR3 reads CASSRSSGSGANVLTF. The DNA of the CDR3 is TGTGCCAGCAGCCGCTCGTCGGGGTCTGGGGCCAACGTCCTGACTTTC.